The T cell receptor (beta chain) described here comes from a study of glioma-infiltrating T cells. General study results and limits: CDR3 overlap between tissue and blood was very small.

CDR1 SGHRS and CDR2 YFSETQ come from the germline V gene. V dropped 5 bases and J dropped 4 bases, with 15 bases sitting between them. The CDR3 contains 14 residues. TCR alpha and beta CDR3 regions were amplified from RNA using iRepertoire nested multiplex PCR. TCRdb fed the multiplex PCR reads into MiXCR, producing one record per CDR3 protein. The sample shows approximately 120,000 distinct CDR3 sequences, around 23% of them seen only once. Concerning this clonotype itself: Its target is unknown.

The gene calls are TRBV5-1 and TRBJ1-1, with D possibly TRBD1 on 6 matching bases. This TCR was recovered from a human donor with low-grade glioma or glioblastoma, undergoing nonglioma brain surgery, or in good health (not recorded which). Sequenced sample: glioma tissue, nonneoplastic brain tissue, or PBMCs (not recorded which). The DNA of the CDR3 is TGCGCCAGCAGTTCCGGTCAGGGGTTCACTGAAGCTTTCTTT. As protein: CASSSGQGFTEAFF.